The 15 T cell receptor beta chains below come from one sample, sequenced in a study of T-cell memory formation after mild COVID-19 (dated by TCRdb to the early 2020s). The method behind the library was 5' RACE. The run used an Illumina NovaSeq 6000. TCRdb passed the public sequencing reads through fastp at Q25 and MiXCR, retaining productive beta sequences. When rows share a CDR3 protein, they turn into one entry using the most common DNA and genes. The sample table shows 380,000 or so distinct CDR3 sequences, and about an eighth are seen once. Clones ranked in the top ten supply about 20% of the sample. Sequencing used PBMCs or a T cell subset sorted from them (not recorded which). These receptors all stem from a man younger than 35 who had mild COVID-19 (a few samples of this study predate the infection). The sample titles of this study are shuffled in the database, so cell type and time point are left out; the donor was told from shared clones.

This chain uses TRBV7-2 with TRBJ2-2; 13 nucleotides agree with TRBD2. The CDR3 is made up of 17 amino acids. V dropped 0 bases and J dropped 8; count of bases not matched to a gene: 6. Germline V gene sequence: CDR1 SGHTA, CDR2 FQGNSA. The CDR3 spells CASSLARTSGSGGELFF. In DNA, the CDR3 is TGTGCCAGCAGCTTAGCGAGGACTAGCGGGAGCGGGGGGGAGCTGTTTTTT.

This clonotype was recorded a few times. The chain has TRBV7-9 and TRBJ1-2; D is unresolved. This CDR3 has 14 amino acids. Trimming took off 0 bases at V and 2 bases at J, with 7 bases between the two ends. Germline CDR1 SEHNR, CDR2 FQNEAQ (reference sequence). Here the CDR3 reads CASSLASGNYGYTF. The CDR3 DNA is TGTGCCAGCAGCTTAGCAAGCGGGAACTATGGCTACACCTTC. Variable domain in full (rest from reference TRBV7-9 and TRBJ1-2): DTGVSQNPRHKITKRGQNVTFRCDPISEHNRLYWYRQTLGQGPEFLTYFQNEAQLEKSRLLSDRFSAERPKGSFSTLEIQRTEQGDSAMYLCASSLASGNYGYTFGSGTRLTVV.

This chain connects TRBV28 to TRBJ1-5, with 8 positions matching TRBD1. Germline V CDR1 and CDR2: MDHEN, SYDVKM. This CDR3 has 14 residues. V lost 5 bases and J lost 7; bases outside the gene matches: 7. The CDR3 spells CASSQQGVLQPQHF. DNA for the CDR3: TGTGCCAGCAGTCAACAGGGGGTATTGCAGCCCCAGCATTTT.

A remark on this clonotype: At one boundary the junction diverges from the germline segment, which might be a read error. The chain links TRBV12-3 or TRBV12-4 to TRBJ2-4; the match to TRBD2 covers 11 bases. The CDR3 spans 16 residues. The DNA for the CDR3 is TGTGCCAGCTGTCGATCTAGCGGGGGGCCCAAGAACATTCAGTACTTC. It codes for CASCRSSGGPKNIQYF.

There are many counts of this clonotype. The chain joins TRBV20-1 to TRBJ1-2; D possibly corresponds to TRBD1 (6 bases). Germline V gene lookup returns CDR1 DFQATT and CDR2 SNEGSKA (reference sequence). The CDR3 sequence is 14 residues long. Trimming left V 1 base short and J 1 base short, with 10 bases between. The CDR3, as DNA: TGCAGTGCTAGAGTGGGAGGGGGTAACTATGGCTACACCTTC. This gives the protein CSARVGGGNYGYTF.

The chain employs TRBV7-2 and TRBJ2-7; D not resolved. From germline, CDR1 is SGHTA and CDR2 FQGNSA. CDR3 length equals 13 residues. Trimming removed 1 base at V and 2 bases at J, with 6 bases between. The DNA for the CDR3 is TGTGCCAGCAGCTTAGTAGGACCCTACGAGCAGTACGTC. Amino acids: CASSLVGPYEQYV.

This rearrangement joins TRBV7-6 to TRBJ2-7, with D unresolved. This CDR3 is built from 14 residues. Looked up from germline, CDR1 is SGHVS and CDR2 is FNYEAQ. Trimming took 5 bases from V and 5 from J, leaving 16 bases between them. CDR3 bases: TGTGCCAGCAGCGCCTCGGGCGGAGCAGACGAGCAGTACTTC. Translated: CASSASGGADEQYF. The full variable domain, with the rest looked up from reference TRBV7-6 and TRBJ2-7, is GAGVSQSPRYKVTKRGQDVALRCDPISGHVSLYWYRQALGQGPEFLTYFNYEAQQDKSGLPNDRFSAERPEGSISTLTIQRTEQRDSAMYRCASSASGGADEQYFGPGTRLTVT.

The chain is built from TRBV4-2 and TRBJ2-2; D call uncertain. CDR1 and CDR2 from the germline V gene are LGHNA and YNFKEQ. V was cut by 5 bases and J by 4 bases, with 8 bases left in between. The CDR3 loop spans 13 amino acids. The CDR3 bases are TGTGCCAGCAGCGAGCGCGGCACCGGGGAGCTGTTTTTT. It codes for CASSERGTGELFF.

This clonotype was seen ten or more times. The CDR3 sequence is CASSQEQTGLFF. CDR3 DNA: TGTGCCAGCTCCCAGGAGCAGACAGGACTGTTTTTT. The chain is built from TRBV18 and TRBJ1-4; D possibly corresponds to TRBD1 (6 bases). V gave up 6 bases and J gave up 13 bases, with 15 bases separating them. Germline CDR1 is KGHSH and CDR2 is LQKENI. The CDR3 runs to 12 residues.

This clonotype was found many times. This chain joins TRBV20-1 and TRBJ2-2; D unresolved. The CDR3 has 13 amino acids. V was clipped by 3 bases and J by 7 bases, with 12 bases between them. From germline, CDR1 is DFQATT and CDR2 SNEGSKA (reference sequence). CDR3 in DNA: TGCAGTGCTAGTAACTATGTCGACGGGGAGCTGTTTTTT. This sequence encodes CSASNYVDGELFF.

This clonotype was found many times. The rearrangement links TRBV5-1 to TRBJ2-5; the D is unclear. This CDR3 is built from 15 residues. Trimming pared 0 bases from V and 2 bases from J, leaving 11 bases between. Germline CDR1 and CDR2: SGHRS and YFSETQ. CDR3 sequence reads: CASSLVGPYQETQYF. CDR3 nucleotides: TGCGCCAGCAGCTTGGTTGGACCCTATCAAGAGACCCAGTACTTC. Supplemented by reference TRBV5-1 and TRBJ2-5, the full variable domain reads KAGVTQTPRYLIKTRGQQVTLSCSPISGHRSVSWYQQTPGQGLQFLFEYFSETQRNKGNFPGRFSGRQFSNSRSEMNVSTLELGDSALYLCASSLVGPYQETQYFGPGTRLLVL.

In its sample, this clonotype was seen a few times. This rearrangement joins TRBV7-2 to TRBJ1-5; no firm D call. The germline V gene encodes CDR1 SGHTA and CDR2 FQGNSA. Trimming stripped 4 bases from V and 6 bases from J, with 16 bases between. The CDR3 totals 15 residues. The CDR3 sequence: CASSSPLGPGQPQHF. The CDR3 DNA reads as TGTGCCAGCAGCTCACCCCTTGGGCCGGGTCAGCCCCAGCATTTT.

This clonotype has just a few counts. The V call is TRBV7-8, the J call TRBJ2-1, with D possibly called TRBD1 or TRBD2 (5 bases each). Germline V gives CDR1 SGHVS, CDR2 FQNEAQ. CDR3 length: 16 residues. Trimming pared 5 bases from V and 7 bases from J, leaving 21 bases between. The CDR3 here is CASSLIRGAIGNEQFF. The CDR3, as DNA: TGTGCCAGCAGCCTTATTCGAGGGGCAATAGGTAATGAGCAGTTCTTC.

J is TRBJ2-7 and V is TRBV6-2 or TRBV6-3; TRBD2 aligns across 7 bases. Germline V CDR1 and CDR2: MNHEY, SVGEGT. J lost 0 bases, V lost 2 bases, and 7 bases had no gene match. The CDR3 is 16 amino acids. The CDR3 loop reads CASSYGLAASSYEQYF. Here the CDR3 DNA reads TGTGCCAGCAGTTACGGGCTAGCGGCTAGCTCCTACGAGCAGTACTTC.

This clonotype was recorded at least ten times. This chain joins TRBV21-1 and TRBJ1-4; the D call TRBD1 from the table was never checked on the DNA. TRBV21-1 is an annotated pseudogene. The CDR3 runs to 17 residues. The CDR3 DNA is TGTGCCAGCAGACTAAAAGAAGGGGGGGCAGGATGGGAAAAACTGTTTTTT. Amino acid sequence: CASRLKEGGAGWEKLFF.